This T cell receptor beta chain derives from a study of cytomegalovirus exposure and HLA in healthy donors. Overall study findings and caveats: Only CMV serostatus was available as immune exposure information. Apparent HLA restriction characterized most CMV-associated TCR beta chains in a later analysis. Most subjects had HLA-A and HLA-B alleles reportedly predicted accurately by TCR beta sequences.

The V gene lost 6 bases and the J gene lost 0 bases, with 17 bases spanning the gap. Germline CDR1 MNHEY, CDR2 SMNVEV (reference sequence). The length of the CDR3 is 16 residues. Note on this clone: Its antigen is currently unknown.

Vbeta (60) and Jbeta (13) primers were used in the PCR. TCRdb keeps only in-frame clones here, not all; method: immunoSEQ multiplex PCR. Seen here are 45,000 to 65,000 clones, about two thirds observed once, and the top ten hold 22%. Likely unrecorded immune exposures existed in these nominally healthy donors. The chain is built from TRBV27 and TRBJ1-1; D not certain. This receptor was identified in a woman aged 50 to 65 in good health and CMV-seropositive. Sample: PBMCs. The CDR3 bases are TGTGCCAGCAGCCGGGAGAGCTCGACTATGAACACTGAAGCTTTCTTT. Translating it yields CASSRESSTMNTEAFF.